Reported below is one TCR beta chain. These data belong to a study of T-cell memory formation after mild COVID-19. The CDR3 totals 13 residues. CDR1 is LGHNA, CDR2 YNFKEQ, per germline. V lost 8 bases and J 2 bases, leaving 12 bases between the germline ends. TCR alpha and TCR beta cDNA libraries carrying sample barcodes and UMIs came from 5'RACE with constant-segment primers. MiXCR, run by TCRdb on the 5' RACE reads, gives a single entry per CDR3 protein. Altogether around 370,000 distinct CDR3 sequences are present, over 20% being singletons, with the ten largest covering about an eighth. V usage is TRBV4-2 and J usage is TRBJ1-1; D gene uncertain. The TCR was taken from an adult woman who had mild COVID-19 (a few samples of this study predate the infection). Cell type and time point are not known. Sequenced: PBMCs or a T cell subset sorted from them (not recorded which). CDR3 protein: CASRFGRNTEAFF. In nucleotides, the CDR3 is TGTGCCAGCCGCTTCGGCCGAAACACTGAAGCTTTCTTT.